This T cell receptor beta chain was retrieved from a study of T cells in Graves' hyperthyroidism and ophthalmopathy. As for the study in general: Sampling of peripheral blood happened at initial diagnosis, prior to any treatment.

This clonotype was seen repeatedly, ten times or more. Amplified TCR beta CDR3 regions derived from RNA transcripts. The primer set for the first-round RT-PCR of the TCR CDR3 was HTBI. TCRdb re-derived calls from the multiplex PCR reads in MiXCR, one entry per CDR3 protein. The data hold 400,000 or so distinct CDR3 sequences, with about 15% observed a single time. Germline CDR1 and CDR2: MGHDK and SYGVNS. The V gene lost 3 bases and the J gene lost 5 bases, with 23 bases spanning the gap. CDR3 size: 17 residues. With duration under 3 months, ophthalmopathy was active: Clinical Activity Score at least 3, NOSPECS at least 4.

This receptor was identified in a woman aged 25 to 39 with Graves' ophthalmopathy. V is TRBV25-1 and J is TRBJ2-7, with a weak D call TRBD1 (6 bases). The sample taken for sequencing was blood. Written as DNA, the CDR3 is TGTGCCAGCAGTGAGTCTACGCCGGGACACCGAAAGAACGAGCAGTACTTC. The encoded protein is CASSESTPGHRKNEQYF.